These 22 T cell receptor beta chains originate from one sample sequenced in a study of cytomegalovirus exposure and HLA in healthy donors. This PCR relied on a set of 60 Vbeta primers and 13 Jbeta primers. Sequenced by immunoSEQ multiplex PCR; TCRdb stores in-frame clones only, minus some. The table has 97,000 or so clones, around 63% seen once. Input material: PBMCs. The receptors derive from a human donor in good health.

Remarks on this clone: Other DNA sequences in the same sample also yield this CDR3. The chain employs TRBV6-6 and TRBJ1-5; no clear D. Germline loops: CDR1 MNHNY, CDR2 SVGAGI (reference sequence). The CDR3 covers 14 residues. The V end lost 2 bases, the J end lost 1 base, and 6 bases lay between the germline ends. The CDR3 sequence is CASSYGGSNQPQHF. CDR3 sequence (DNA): TGTGCCAGCAGTTACGGAGGGAGCAATCAGCCCCAGCATTTT.

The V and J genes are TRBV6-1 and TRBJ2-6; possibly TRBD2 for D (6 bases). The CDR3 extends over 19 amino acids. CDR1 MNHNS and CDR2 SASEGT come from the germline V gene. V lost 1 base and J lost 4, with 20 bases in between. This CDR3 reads CASSEVDGTPRFGANVLTF. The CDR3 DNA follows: TGTGCCAGCAGTGAAGTCGATGGGACTCCGAGATTCGGGGCCAACGTCCTGACTTTC.

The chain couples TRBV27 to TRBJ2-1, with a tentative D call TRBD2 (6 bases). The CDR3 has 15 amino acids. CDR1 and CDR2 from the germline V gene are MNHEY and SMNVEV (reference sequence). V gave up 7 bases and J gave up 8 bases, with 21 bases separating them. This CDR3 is CASNPTGLKKYEQFF. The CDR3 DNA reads TGTGCCAGCAATCCTACGGGACTGAAAAAGTATGAGCAGTTCTTC.

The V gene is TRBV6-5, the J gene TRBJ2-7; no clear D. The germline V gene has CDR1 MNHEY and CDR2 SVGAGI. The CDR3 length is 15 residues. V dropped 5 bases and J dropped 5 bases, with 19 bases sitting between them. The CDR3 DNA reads TGTGCCAGCAGTCCCGACATAACAACCGAGAACGAGCAGTACTTC. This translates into CASSPDITTENEQYF.

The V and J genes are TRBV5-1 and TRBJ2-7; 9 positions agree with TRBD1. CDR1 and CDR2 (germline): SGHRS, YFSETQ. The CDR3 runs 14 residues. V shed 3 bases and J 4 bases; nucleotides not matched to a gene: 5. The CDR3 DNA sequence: TGCGCCAGCAGCTGGGACAGGGAGGGGTACGAGCAGTACTTC. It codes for CASSWDREGYEQYF.

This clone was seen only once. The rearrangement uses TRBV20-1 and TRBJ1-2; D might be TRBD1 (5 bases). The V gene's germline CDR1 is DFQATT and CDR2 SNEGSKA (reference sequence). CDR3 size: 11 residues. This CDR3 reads CSFTRGYGYTF. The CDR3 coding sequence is TGCAGCTTCACAAGGGGCTATGGCTACACCTTC.

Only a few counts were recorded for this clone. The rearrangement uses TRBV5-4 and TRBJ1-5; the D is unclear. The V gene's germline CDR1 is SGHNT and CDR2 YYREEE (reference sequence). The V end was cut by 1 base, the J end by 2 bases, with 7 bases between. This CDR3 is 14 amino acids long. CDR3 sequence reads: CASSLYGGNQPQHF. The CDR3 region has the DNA TGTGCCAGCAGCTTGTACGGAGGCAATCAGCCCCAGCATTTT.

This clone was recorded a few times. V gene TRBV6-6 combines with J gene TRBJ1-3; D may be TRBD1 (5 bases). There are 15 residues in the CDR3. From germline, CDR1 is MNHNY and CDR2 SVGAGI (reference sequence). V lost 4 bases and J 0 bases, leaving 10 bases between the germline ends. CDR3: CASSLGGDSGNTIYF. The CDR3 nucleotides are TGTGCCAGCAGTTTGGGGGGGGACTCTGGAAACACCATATATTTT.

CDR3 in amino acids: CASSLVSGRAKITYEQYF. The CDR3 bases are TGTGCCAGCAGCTTAGTTAGCGGGAGGGCCAAAATAACCTACGAGCAGTACTTC. V and J are TRBV7-9 and TRBJ2-7; 11 bases align to TRBD2. The ends lost 1 base at V and 2 bases at J; junction bases unmatched: 10. The CDR3 is 18 residues long. The germline V gene encodes CDR1 SEHNR and CDR2 FQNEAQ (reference sequence).

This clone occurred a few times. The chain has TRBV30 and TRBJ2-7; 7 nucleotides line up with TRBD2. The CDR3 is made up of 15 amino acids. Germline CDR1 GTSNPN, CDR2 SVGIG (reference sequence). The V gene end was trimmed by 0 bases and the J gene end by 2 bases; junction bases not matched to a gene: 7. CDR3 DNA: TGTGCCTGGAGTGTACGGGGGGACTTTACCTACGAGCAGTACTTC. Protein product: CAWSVRGDFTYEQYF. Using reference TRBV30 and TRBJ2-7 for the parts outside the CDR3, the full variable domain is SQTIHQWPATLVQPVGSPLSLECTVEGTSNPNLYWYRQAAGRGLQLLFYSVGIGQISSEVPQNLSASRPQDRQFILSSKKLLLSDSGFYLCAWSVRGDFTYEQYFGPGTRLTVT.

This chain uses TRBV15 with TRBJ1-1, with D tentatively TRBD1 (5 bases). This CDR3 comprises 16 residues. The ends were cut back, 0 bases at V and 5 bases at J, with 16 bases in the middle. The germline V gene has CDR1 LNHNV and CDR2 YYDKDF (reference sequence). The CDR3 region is CATSRDVPGRRTEAFF. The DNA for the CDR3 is TGTGCCACCAGCAGAGATGTTCCAGGGAGGAGGACTGAAGCTTTCTTT.

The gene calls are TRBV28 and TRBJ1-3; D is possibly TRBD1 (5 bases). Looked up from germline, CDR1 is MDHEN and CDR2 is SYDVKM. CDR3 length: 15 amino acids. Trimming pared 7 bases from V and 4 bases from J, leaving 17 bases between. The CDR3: CASTPFRGEGNTIYF. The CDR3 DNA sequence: TGTGCCAGCACACCATTCCGGGGGGAGGGAAACACCATATATTTT.

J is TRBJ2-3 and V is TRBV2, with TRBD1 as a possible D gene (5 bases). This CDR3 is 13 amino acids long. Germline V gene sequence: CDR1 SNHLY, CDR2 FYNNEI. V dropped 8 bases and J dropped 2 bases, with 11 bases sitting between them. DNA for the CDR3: TGTGCCAGCTTAGACAGTTACACAGATACGCAGTATTTT. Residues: CASLDSYTDTQYF.

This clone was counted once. CDR3 nucleotides: TGCAGCGGCGGGGACAGGGCCCTGGGGACCCAGTACTTC. Translated: CSGGDRALGTQYF. This sequence joins TRBV29-1 and TRBJ2-5; 9 nucleotides agree with TRBD1. The trim removed 7 bases at V and 7 bases at J, leaving 10 bases unmatched. This CDR3 is built from 13 residues. Germline CDR1 and CDR2: SQVTM and ANQGSEA.

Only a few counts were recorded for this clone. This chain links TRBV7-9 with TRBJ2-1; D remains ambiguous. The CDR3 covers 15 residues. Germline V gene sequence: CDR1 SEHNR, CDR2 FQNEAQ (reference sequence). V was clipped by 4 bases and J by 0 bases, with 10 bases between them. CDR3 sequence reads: CASSYLSSSYNEQFF. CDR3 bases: TGTGCCAGCAGCTATCTCTCGAGCTCCTACAATGAGCAGTTCTTC. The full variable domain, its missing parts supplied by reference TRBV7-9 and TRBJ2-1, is DTGVSQNPRHKITKRGQNVTFRCDPISEHNRLYWYRQTLGQGPEFLTYFQNEAQLEKSRLLSDRFSAERPKGSFSTLEIQRTEQGDSAMYLCASSYLSSSYNEQFFGPGTRLTVL.

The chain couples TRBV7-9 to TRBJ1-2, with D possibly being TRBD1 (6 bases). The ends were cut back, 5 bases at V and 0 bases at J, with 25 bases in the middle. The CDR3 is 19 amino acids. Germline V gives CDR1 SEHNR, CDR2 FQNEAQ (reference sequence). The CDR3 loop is CASSPYFSGGSSTNYGYTF. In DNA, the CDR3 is TGTGCCAGCAGCCCCTACTTCTCGGGGGGCTCCTCGACTAACTATGGCTACACCTTC.

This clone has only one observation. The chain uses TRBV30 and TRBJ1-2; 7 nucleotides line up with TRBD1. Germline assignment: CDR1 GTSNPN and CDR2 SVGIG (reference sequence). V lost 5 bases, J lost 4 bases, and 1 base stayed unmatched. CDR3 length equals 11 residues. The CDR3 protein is CAWDRVYGYTF. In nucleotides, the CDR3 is TGTGCCTGGGACAGGGTCTATGGCTACACCTTC.

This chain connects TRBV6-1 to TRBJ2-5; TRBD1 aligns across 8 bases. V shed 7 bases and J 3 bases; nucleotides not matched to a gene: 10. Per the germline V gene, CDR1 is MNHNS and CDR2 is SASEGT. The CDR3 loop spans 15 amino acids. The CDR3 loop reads CASTRYPDREETQYF. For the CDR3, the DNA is TGTGCCAGCACTCGATACCCGGACAGGGAAGAGACCCAGTACTTC.

CDR3 loop: CASSFGSAGTAKTQYF. The CDR3, as DNA: TGTGCCAGCAGTTTTGGTTCTGCGGGGACCGCGAAGACCCAGTACTTC. This sequence joins TRBV28 and TRBJ2-5; tentative D call: TRBD2 (6 bases). Germline V gene sequence: CDR1 MDHEN, CDR2 SYDVKM. The germline V and J ends were trimmed by 3 bases and 6 bases, with 20 bases remaining between them. CDR3 length equals 16 residues.

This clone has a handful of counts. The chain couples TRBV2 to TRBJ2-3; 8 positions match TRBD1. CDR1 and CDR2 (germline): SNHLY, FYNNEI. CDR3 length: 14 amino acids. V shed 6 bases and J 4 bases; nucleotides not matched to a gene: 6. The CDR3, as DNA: TGTGCCAGCAGGTCAACAGGGGGAGCAGATACGCAGTATTTT. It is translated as CASRSTGGADTQYF.

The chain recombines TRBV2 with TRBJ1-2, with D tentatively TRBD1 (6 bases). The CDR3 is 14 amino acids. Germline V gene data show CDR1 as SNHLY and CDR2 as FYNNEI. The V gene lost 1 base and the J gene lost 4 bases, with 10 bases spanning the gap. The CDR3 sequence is CASSEGGGGYGYTF. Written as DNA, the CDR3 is TGTGCCAGCAGTGAAGGGGGGGGCGGCTATGGCTACACCTTC.

The CDR3 reads CASSLARGRAMMTDTQYF. The CDR3 nucleotides are TGTGCCAGCAGCTTAGCGCGGGGGAGGGCCATGATGACAGATACGCAGTATTTT. The V gene is TRBV7-9, the J gene TRBJ2-3, with 7 bases lining up with TRBD2. The V segment lost 0 bases and the J segment 3 bases; nucleotides outside the gene matches: 12. Per germline, CDR1 SEHNR and CDR2 FQNEAQ (reference sequence). The CDR3 runs 18 residues.